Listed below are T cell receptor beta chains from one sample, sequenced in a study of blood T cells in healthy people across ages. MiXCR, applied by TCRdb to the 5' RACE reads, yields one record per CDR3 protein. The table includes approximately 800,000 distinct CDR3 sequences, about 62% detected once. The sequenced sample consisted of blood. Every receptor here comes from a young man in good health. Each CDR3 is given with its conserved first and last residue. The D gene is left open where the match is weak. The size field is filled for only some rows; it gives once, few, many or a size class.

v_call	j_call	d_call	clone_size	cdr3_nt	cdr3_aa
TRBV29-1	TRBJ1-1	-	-	TGCAGCGTAGATTACCTGGGTGTGAACACTGAAGCTTTCTTT	CSVDYLGVNTEAFF
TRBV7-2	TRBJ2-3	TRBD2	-	TGTGCCAGCAGCCAAGGACTAGCGGGATCAGATACGCAGTATTTT	CASSQGLAGSDTQYF
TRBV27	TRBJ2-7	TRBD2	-	TGTGCCAGCAGCCAAGGACTAGCGGAAACCTACGAGCAGTACTTC	CASSQGLAETYEQYF
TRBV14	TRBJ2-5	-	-	TGTGCCAGCAGCCACGAAGAAGAGACCCAGTACTTC	CASSHEEETQYF
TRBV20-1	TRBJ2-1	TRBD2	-	TGCAGTGCCCGGAGCGGGGGGACCGACAATGAGCAGTTCTTC	CSARSGGTDNEQFF
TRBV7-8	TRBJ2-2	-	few	TGTGCCAGCGCTCTTGTACCCGGGCGGACCGGGGAGCTGTTTTTT	CASALVPGRTGELFF
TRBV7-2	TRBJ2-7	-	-	TGTGCCAGCAGCTTAGTGGCGGTTGGTGTACAATACGAGCAGTACTTC	CASSLVAVGVQYEQYF
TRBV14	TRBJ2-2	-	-	TGTGCCAGCAGCCAAGTTGCCGGGGAGCTGTTTTTT	CASSQVAGELFF
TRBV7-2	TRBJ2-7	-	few	TGTGCCAGCAGCATCGACGACGTAGGCGAGCAGTACTTC	CASSIDDVGEQYF
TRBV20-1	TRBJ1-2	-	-	TGCAGTGCCCCGAAGGGGGATGGCTACACCTTC	CSAPKGDGYTF
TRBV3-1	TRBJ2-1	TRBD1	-	TGTGCCAGCAGCCAACCCAAAAGACAGGGGATGTATGGTGAGCAGTTCTTC	CASSQPKRQGMYGEQFF